The clone carrying this T cell receptor (beta chain) showed up just once. These data originate in a study of cytomegalovirus exposure and HLA in healthy donors. PCR employed 60 Vbeta and 13 Jbeta primers. The table came from immunoSEQ multiplex PCR; TCRdb's copy has only in-frame clones and leaves some out. The sample lists some 150,000 clones; approximately 80% were seen once. The CDR3 is 13 amino acids. Germline CDR1 and CDR2: SQVTM and ANQGSEA. V lost 4 bases, J lost 8 bases, and 17 bases lay in between. The chain links TRBV29-1 to TRBJ1-2; TRBD1 is a possible D gene (6 bases). The receptor's source is a man aged 25-40 years in good health and CMV-seropositive. Sequenced sample: PBMCs. DNA for the CDR3: TGCAGCGTTGGTGCAGGGGAGTTGGAGGGCTACACCTTC. It specifies CSVGAGELEGYTF.